This T cell receptor beta chain was recorded in a study of OX40 agonist ivuxolimab in advanced cancers. Trimming took off 0 bases at V and 7 bases at J, with 7 bases between the two ends. The V gene's germline CDR1 is SGHDT and CDR2 YYEEEE. The CDR3 length is 13 residues. Measured with immunoSEQ multiplex PCR; TCRdb has only the in-frame clones, and not every one. The data show 95,000 to 150,000 clones, 90% to 95% seen once. V and J are TRBV5-6 and TRBJ1-4, with unresolved D. The specimen was CD4+ or CD8+ T cells sorted from blood, collected in a trial of the OX40 agonist ivuxolimab. The TCR comes from an adult with an advanced solid tumor such as melanoma, head and neck, liver or kidney cancer. For the CDR3, the DNA is TGTGCCAGCAGCTTGGGGAGAACTGAAAAACTGTTTTTT. It encodes CASSLGRTEKLFF.